A single sample is the source of the 27 T cell receptor beta chains below, sequenced in a study of cytomegalovirus exposure and HLA in healthy donors. The PCR made use of 60 Vbeta and 13 Jbeta primers. Generated by immunoSEQ multiplex PCR, the TCRdb table keeps only in-frame clones and is missing some. The sample holds 95,000 to 150,000 clones; more than 55% are singletons and the top ten take more than 1.5%. Specimen: PBMCs. The receptors come from a man aged 18 to 29 in good health and CMV-seronegative.

The rearrangement links TRBV27 to TRBJ1-5, with TRBD1 matching over 9 bases. Germline V gene lookup returns CDR1 MNHEY and CDR2 SMNVEV (reference sequence). The V gene end was trimmed by 7 bases and the J gene end by 1 base; junction bases not matched to a gene: 5. The CDR3 extends over 15 amino acids. The CDR3: CASKIGQGSNQPQHF. The CDR3 nucleotides are TGTGCCAGCAAAATAGGACAGGGGAGCAATCAGCCCCAGCATTTT.

The genes are TRBV7-2 and TRBJ1-4, with D possibly being TRBD1 (5 bases). The CDR3 is 15 amino acids. CDR1 and CDR2 (germline): SGHTA, FQGNSA. The germline V and J ends were trimmed by 5 bases and 8 bases, with 18 bases remaining between them. Here the CDR3 DNA reads TGTGCCAGCAGCGTAGACGGGGGAGAAGGAGAAAAACTGTTTTTT. It yields the protein CASSVDGGEGEKLFF.

This clone was seen a handful of times. This rearrangement joins TRBV30 to TRBJ2-3; 10 nucleotides agree with TRBD1. This CDR3 has 16 amino acids. V lost 1 base to trimming and J lost 6 bases; unmatched junction nucleotides: 10. Germline CDR1 GTSNPN, CDR2 SVGIG (reference sequence). CDR3: CAWSAGPGQGTDTQYF. CDR3 in DNA: TGTGCCTGGAGTGCGGGACCGGGACAGGGGACCGATACGCAGTATTTT.

This chain joins TRBV11-1 and TRBJ1-6; 7 bases fit TRBD1. The J segment lost 7 bases and the V segment lost 5 bases, leaving 5 bases of the junction unmatched. Germline lookup yields CDR1 SGHAT and CDR2 FQDESV (reference sequence). This CDR3 has 14 amino acids. The CDR3 loop is CASSQGTENSPLHF. Written as DNA, the CDR3 is TGTGCCAGCAGCCAAGGGACAGAGAATTCACCCCTCCACTTT.

This clone has a handful of counts. The CDR3 nucleotides are TGTGCCAGCAGTTACCAGGGGTATAGCAATCAGCCCCAGCATTTT. Residues: CASSYQGYSNQPQHF. The gene calls are TRBV6-5 and TRBJ1-5; maybe TRBD1 (6 bases). The V end lost 2 bases, the J end lost 0 bases, and 8 bases lay between the germline ends. The CDR3 length is 15 residues. Germline V CDR1 and CDR2: MNHEY, SVGAGI.

This clone was picked up a small number of times. The chain employs TRBV27 and TRBJ2-2; D is undetermined. From germline, CDR1 is MNHEY and CDR2 SMNVEV (reference sequence). V was pared by 2 bases and J by 6 bases, with 10 bases between. This CDR3 region has 14 residues. CDR3 DNA sequence: TGTGCCAGCAGTTTACGCATACTCGCCGGGGAGCTGTTTTTT. Amino acid sequence: CASSLRILAGELFF.

J is TRBJ1-2 and V is TRBV30; D possibly corresponds to TRBD1 (5 bases). The CDR3 runs to 14 residues. CDR1 GTSNPN and CDR2 SVGIG come from the germline V gene (reference sequence). Trimming took off 5 bases at V and 8 bases at J, with 21 bases between the two ends. The CDR3 loop is CAWGAGGPVNGYTF. In DNA form, the CDR3 reads TGTGCCTGGGGGGCGGGAGGTCCGGTTAACGGCTACACCTTC. Combining the CDR3 with reference TRBV30 and TRBJ1-2 gives the whole variable domain SQTIHQWPATLVQPVGSPLSLECTVEGTSNPNLYWYRQAAGRGLQLLFYSVGIGQISSEVPQNLSASRPQDRQFILSSKKLLLSDSGFYLCAWGAGGPVNGYTFGSGTRLTVV.

V is TRBV9 and J is TRBJ2-5; perhaps TRBD2 as D (6 bases). CDR3 length: 14 amino acids. The germline V gene encodes CDR1 SGDLS and CDR2 YYNGEE. V lost 3 bases to trimming and J lost 7 bases, with 16 bases between them. The CDR3 region has the DNA TGTGCCAGCAGCGCGGGACTCCCGGCAAGGACCCAGTACTTC. Its protein is CASSAGLPARTQYF.

In its sample, this clone was seen a few times. This chain connects TRBV7-2 to TRBJ1-1, with 8 bases identical to TRBD1. With V trimmed by 2 bases and J by 8 bases, 10 bases remained unmatched. The germline CDR1 and CDR2 sequences are SGHTA and FQGNSA. The CDR3 is made up of 15 amino acids. Here the CDR3 reads CASSLWGTGPMEAFF. CDR3 DNA sequence: TGTGCCAGCAGCTTATGGGGGACAGGCCCTATGGAAGCTTTCTTT.

The rearrangement joins TRBV4-1 to TRBJ2-5; 8 bases match TRBD1. The DNA end is more similar to TRBJ2-7, so the J call may be wrong. CDR3 size: 16 residues. The germline V gene encodes CDR1 MGHRA and CDR2 YSYEKL. In DNA form, the CDR3 reads TGCGCCAGCAGCCAAGATCCCGGGACAGGCTCCTACGAGCAGTACTTC. Its protein product is CASSQDPGTGSYEQYF.

This clone turned up a few times. This rearrangement joins TRBV10-2 to TRBJ2-3, with D possibly being TRBD1 (5 bases). This CDR3 spans 13 amino acids. Trimming pared 6 bases from V and 2 bases from J, leaving 9 bases between. The V gene's germline CDR1 is WSHSY and CDR2 SAAADI. CDR3 sequence reads: CASRPGYTDTQYF. The DNA for the CDR3 is TGCGCCAGCAGGCCAGGGTACACAGATACGCAGTATTTT.

V usage is TRBV29-1 and J usage is TRBJ1-2; D is unclear. This CDR3 spans 14 amino acids. Trimming cost V 6 bases and J 0 bases, with 14 bases left between them. The germline V gene encodes CDR1 SQVTM and CDR2 ANQGSEA. This chain's CDR3 is CSVAAGTANYGYTF. In nucleotides, the CDR3 is TGCAGCGTCGCCGCAGGCACCGCTAACTATGGCTACACCTTC.

This clone was observed a handful of times. This chain connects TRBV29-1 to TRBJ2-5; D may be TRBD1 (6 bases). The CDR3 has 13 residues. The germline V gene has CDR1 SQVTM and CDR2 ANQGSEA. V was shortened by 4 bases and J by 6 bases, with 15 bases between the two germline ends. The CDR3 region is CSVGARGRQTQYF. CDR3 nucleotides: TGCAGCGTTGGGGCCAGGGGCAGGCAGACCCAGTACTTC.

The CDR3 DNA sequence: TGTGCCAGCAGAGGACAGGGCCAAGAGACCCAGTACTTC. This encodes CASRGQGQETQYF. This chain joins TRBV11-2 and TRBJ2-5; 8 nucleotides agree with TRBD1. CDR3 size: 13 residues. The ends lost 6 bases at V and 1 base at J; junction bases unmatched: 1. Germline loops: CDR1 SGHAT, CDR2 FQNNGV.

The chain carries TRBV9 and TRBJ2-7; tentatively, D is TRBD1 (5 bases). The CDR3 is made up of 14 amino acids. Per the germline V gene, CDR1 is SGDLS and CDR2 is YYNGEE. V dropped 4 bases and J dropped 2 bases, with 13 bases sitting between them. In nucleotides, the CDR3 is TGTGCCAGCAGCCCCCGACAGTTAACCTACGAGCAGTACTTC. Translated, it gives CASSPRQLTYEQYF.

This clone was detected only a few times. V is TRBV7-9 and J is TRBJ2-1; 8 positions agree with TRBD1. Germline-derived CDR1 and CDR2 are SEHNR and FQNEAQ (reference sequence). This CDR3 has 17 residues. The junction had 15 bases not matched to a gene; V was cut back by 7 bases and J by 4 bases. The CDR3 region is CASTSQGAANSYNEQFF. The CDR3 DNA sequence: TGTGCCAGCACCTCCCAGGGGGCAGCTAATTCATACAATGAGCAGTTCTTC.

The V gene is TRBV28, the J gene TRBJ1-1; no reliable D call. This CDR3 is 14 amino acids long. Trimming took 1 base from V and 4 from J, leaving 10 bases between them. CDR1 and CDR2 from the germline V gene are MDHEN and SYDVKM. The chain's CDR3 is CASSLLLIGTEAFF. CDR3 coding DNA: TGTGCCAGCAGTTTATTGCTGATCGGCACTGAAGCTTTCTTT. The full variable domain, its missing parts supplied by reference TRBV28 and TRBJ1-1, is DVKVTQSSRYLVKRTGEKVFLECVQDMDHENMFWYRQDPGLGLRLIYFSYDVKMKEKGDIPEGYSVSREKKERFSLILESASTNQTSMYLCASSLLLIGTEAFFGQGTRLTVV.

The chain recombines TRBV27 with TRBJ2-5; 10 bases line up with TRBD2. The CDR3 sequence is 16 residues long. Germline V gene data show CDR1 as MNHEY and CDR2 as SMNVEV (reference sequence). The trim removed 4 bases at V and 6 bases at J, leaving 11 bases unmatched. As DNA, the CDR3 is TGTGCCAGCAGTTCCCTCCTCCCTAGCGGGGGAAAGACCCAGTACTTC. Translated, it gives CASSSLLPSGGKTQYF.

The chain links TRBV9 to TRBJ2-3; D perhaps matches TRBD1 (5 bases). The CDR3 extends over 14 amino acids. CDR1 and CDR2 (germline): SGDLS, YYNGEE. V was trimmed by 2 bases and J by 7 bases, leaving 14 bases between them. CDR3 sequence reads: CASSVPSGSNTQYF. For the CDR3, the DNA is TGTGCCAGCAGCGTCCCCTCAGGGTCGAATACGCAGTATTTT.

The chain links TRBV19 to TRBJ2-3, with 8 bases fitting TRBD2. CDR3 length: 16 residues. With 2 bases clipped from V and 6 bases from J, the junction kept 10 bases outside the gene matches. The germline CDR1 and CDR2 sequences are LNHDA and SQIVND (reference sequence). The CDR3 loop reads CASSISPGTRGDTQYF. DNA of the CDR3: TGTGCCAGTAGTATAAGTCCCGGGACTAGAGGGGATACGCAGTATTTT.

This chain uses TRBV5-1 with TRBJ2-7; a weak D match, TRBD1 (6 bases). The CDR3 contains 13 residues. V was pared by 4 bases and J by 5 bases, with 13 bases between. CDR1 is SGHRS, CDR2 YFSETQ, per germline. CDR3 in amino acids: CASSPTDSHEQYF. The CDR3 DNA is TGCGCCAGCAGCCCCACGGACAGCCACGAGCAGTACTTC.

The rearrangement joins TRBV7-6 to TRBJ1-6, with D possibly matching TRBD1 (5 bases). This CDR3 comprises 14 residues. Germline CDR1 and CDR2: SGHVS and FNYEAQ. V was clipped by 5 bases and J by 7 bases, with 12 bases between them. CDR3 region: CASSETELNSPLHF. The CDR3 DNA reads TGTGCCAGCAGCGAGACAGAGTTGAATTCACCCCTCCACTTT.

This clone came up a few times. The rearrangement links TRBV19 to TRBJ2-3, with a weak D call TRBD1 (6 bases). The V end was cut by 4 bases, the J end by 6 bases, with 11 bases between. The germline V gene encodes CDR1 LNHDA and CDR2 SQIVND (reference sequence). The CDR3 runs 13 residues. The CDR3 DNA reads as TGTGCCAGTAGTACCGGGACAAAGGATACGCAGTATTTT. This sequence encodes CASSTGTKDTQYF.

The J gene is TRBJ1-2, the V gene TRBV27; a weak D match, TRBD1 (6 bases). Germline-derived CDR1 and CDR2 are MNHEY and SMNVEV (reference sequence). The CDR3 consists of 16 residues. V was shortened by 3 bases and J by 8 bases, with 22 bases between the two germline ends. CDR3 protein: CASSFSQRGGGLGYTF. The CDR3 bases are TGTGCCAGCAGTTTCTCCCAGAGGGGCGGGGGCCTGGGCTACACCTTC.

J is TRBJ1-5 and V is TRBV2; D is perhaps TRBD1 (5 bases). This CDR3 has 18 amino acids. Trimming cost V 2 bases and J 7 bases, with 24 bases left between them. Germline V CDR1 and CDR2: SNHLY, FYNNEI. CDR3 loop: CASSEFSRDTPNGQPQHF. Written as DNA, the CDR3 is TGTGCCAGCAGTGAATTCTCCAGGGATACCCCTAACGGCCAGCCCCAGCATTTT. Using reference TRBV2 and TRBJ1-5 for the parts outside the CDR3, the full variable domain is EPEVTQTPSHQVTQMGQEVILRCVPISNHLYFYWYRQILGQKVEFLVSFYNNEISEKSEIFDDQFSVERPDGSNFTLKIRSTKLEDSAMYFCASSEFSRDTPNGQPQHFGDGTRLSIL.

This clone was seen a few times. J is TRBJ2-3 and V is TRBV27; 8 bases are shared with TRBD2. This CDR3 is built from 15 residues. Germline trimming cut 4 bases from V and 7 bases from J; bases unmatched to any gene: 10. In germline, CDR1 is MNHEY, CDR2 SMNVEV (reference sequence). In DNA form, the CDR3 reads TGTGCCAGCAGTTCCCGAAGCGGGAGTGGGTATACGCAGTATTTT. Protein product: CASSSRSGSGYTQYF.

This chain connects TRBV7-8 to TRBJ1-5, with TRBD1 identical over 8 bases. The CDR3 length is 18 residues. After removal of 0 bases from V and 2 bases from J, the junction contained 9 bases not matched to a gene. CDR1 is SGHVS and CDR2 is FQNEAQ in the germline V gene. Written as DNA, the CDR3 is TGTGCCAGCAGCTTAGCCCGGACAGGGTCGCCGGGCAATCAGCCCCAGCATTTT. This gives the protein CASSLARTGSPGNQPQHF.